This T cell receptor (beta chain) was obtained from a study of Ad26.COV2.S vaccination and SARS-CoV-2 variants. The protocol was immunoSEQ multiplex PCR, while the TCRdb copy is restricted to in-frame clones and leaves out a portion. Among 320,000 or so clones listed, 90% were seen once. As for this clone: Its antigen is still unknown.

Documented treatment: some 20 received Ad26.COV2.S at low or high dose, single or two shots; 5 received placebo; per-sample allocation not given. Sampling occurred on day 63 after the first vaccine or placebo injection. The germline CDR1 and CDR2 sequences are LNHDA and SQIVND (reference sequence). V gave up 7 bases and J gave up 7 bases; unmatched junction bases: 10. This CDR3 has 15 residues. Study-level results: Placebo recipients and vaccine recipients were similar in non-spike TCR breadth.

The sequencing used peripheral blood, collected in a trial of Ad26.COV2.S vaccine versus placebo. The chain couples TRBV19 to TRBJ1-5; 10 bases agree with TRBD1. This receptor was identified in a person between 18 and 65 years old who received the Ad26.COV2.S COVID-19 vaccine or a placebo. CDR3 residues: CASNEGQGSRQPQHF. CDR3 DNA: TGTGCCAGTAACGAGGGACAGGGGAGTCGACAGCCCCAGCATTTT.